This T cell receptor beta chain emerged from a study of post-analysis software for immune sequencing data. Study-wide findings and caveats: There were several TRBV segments more frequent in patients than controls, and TRBV5-6, TRBV5-1 and TRBV20-1 were among them.

Trimming pared 0 bases from V and 9 bases from J, leaving 11 bases between. The length of the CDR3 is 13 residues. In germline, CDR1 is LNHNV, CDR2 YYDKDF (reference sequence). Comments on this clonotype: What it binds is unknown.

Each TCR beta cDNA library carried unique molecular identifiers. TCRdb itself ran the PCR reads through MiXCR, one entry per CDR3 protein. The sample shows 650,000 to 900,000 distinct CDR3 sequences, 46% of them seen only once. The chain combines TRBV15 with TRBJ1-1; no clear D. This TCR came from a girl aged 10 to 17 with multiple sclerosis. The sample comprised blood. CDR3 sequence (DNA): TGTGCCACCAGCAGAGAGTGGGGAAGCCAAGCTTTCTTT. It yields the protein CATSREWGSQAFF.